Listed below are T cell receptor beta chains from one sample, sequenced in a study of blood T cell repertoires in COVID-19. Data came from immunoSEQ multiplex PCR; TCRdb stores just in-frame clones and leaves some out. The table includes 250,000 to 400,000 clones, approximately 88% detected once. Sequencing was performed on peripheral blood. The receptor source for this set is a woman in her thirties with COVID-19, enrolled during active disease. Both conserved end residues are part of each CDR3.

v_gene	j_gene	CDR3aa
TRBV7-9	TRBJ2-4	CASSLSGGSAKNIQYF
TRBV6-1	TRBJ1-4	CASRTDSLGEKLFF
TRBV24-1	TRBJ1-1	CATSDEDSGTEAFF
TRBV6-5	TRBJ1-5	CASSQGQGGQPQHF
TRBV23-1	TRBJ2-1	CASSQGTGPYNEQFF
TRBV5-4	TRBJ1-6	CASRQTPGGNSPLHF
TRBV6-5	TRBJ2-2	CASSPGQGAWELFF
TRBV7-2	TRBJ2-2	CASSLGIFNTGELFF
TRBV5-4	TRBJ1-1	CASSRPGTGGRTEAFF
TRBV15	TRBJ1-2	CATSRDVGGTYGYTF
TRBV2	TRBJ1-2	CASTAQGDINYGYTF
TRBV9	TRBJ1-2	CASSADRAPNYGYTF
TRBV19	TRBJ1-1	CASRQGWTEAFF
TRBV9	TRBJ2-2	CASSDSGGAVGELFF
TRBV7-2	TRBJ1-2	CASSPGTGYRGDGYTF
TRBV2	TRBJ1-5	CASSDTGGSNQPQHF
TRBV4-1	TRBJ2-1	CASTSLDPGNEQFF
TRBV3-1/TRBV3-2	TRBJ2-5	CASSPNGVQETQYF
TRBV5-5	TRBJ1-2	CASSLVGTGEGYTF
TRBV2	TRBJ1-1	CASSYGGPTGWNTEAFF
TRBV10-3	TRBJ1-2	CAISDPPGQIYGYTF
TRBV11-2	TRBJ1-1	CASSSTGGEAFF
TRBV30	TRBJ1-5	CAWSRPVGTFQPQHF
TRBV4-1	TRBJ1-4	CASSQEFRNTEKLFF
TRBV6-5	TRBJ1-1	CASSRGQGYTEAFF
TRBV12-3/TRBV12-4	TRBJ1-2	CASSLAEDYGYTF